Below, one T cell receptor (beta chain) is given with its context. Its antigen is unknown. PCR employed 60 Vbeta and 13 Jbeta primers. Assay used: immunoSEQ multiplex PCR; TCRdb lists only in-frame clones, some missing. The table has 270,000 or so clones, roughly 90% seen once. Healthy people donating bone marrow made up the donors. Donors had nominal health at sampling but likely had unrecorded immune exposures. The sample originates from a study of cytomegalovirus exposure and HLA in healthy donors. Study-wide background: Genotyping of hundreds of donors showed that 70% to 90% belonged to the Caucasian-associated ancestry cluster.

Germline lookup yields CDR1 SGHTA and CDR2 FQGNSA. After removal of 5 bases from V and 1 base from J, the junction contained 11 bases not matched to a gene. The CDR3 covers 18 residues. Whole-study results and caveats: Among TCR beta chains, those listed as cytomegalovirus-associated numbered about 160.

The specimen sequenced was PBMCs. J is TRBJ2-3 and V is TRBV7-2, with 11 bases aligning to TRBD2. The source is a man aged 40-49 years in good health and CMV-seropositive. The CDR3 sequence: CASSPYAIAGGRTDTQYF. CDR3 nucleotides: TGTGCCAGCAGCCCATACGCTATAGCGGGAGGGCGCACAGATACGCAGTATTTT. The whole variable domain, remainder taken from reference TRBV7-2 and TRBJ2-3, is GAGVSQSPSNKVTEKGKDVELRCDPISGHTALYWYRQSLGQGLEFLIYFQGNSAPDKSGLPSDRFSAERTGGSVSTLTIQRTQQEDSAVYLCASSPYAIAGGRTDTQYFGPGTRLTVL.